This is a list of T cell receptor beta chains from one sample in a study of blood T cell repertoires in COVID-19. The table came from immunoSEQ multiplex PCR; TCRdb's copy has only in-frame clones and leaves some out. The profile covers fewer than 40,000 clones, with roughly 80% appearing a single time and less than 2.5% taken by the ten largest. What was sequenced was peripheral blood. These receptors all stem from a man aged 60-69 years with active COVID-19. Both conserved end residues are part of each CDR3. The D gene is left open where the match is weak. The size entry is marked missing in some rows and otherwise reads once, few, many or a size class.

NA	TRBJ2-1	TRBV30	13	NA	TGTGCCGGTAGCGGGACAGGGTACAATGAGCAGTTCTTC	CAGSGTGYNEQFF
TRBD1	TRBJ1-6	TRBV27	16	NA	TGTGCCAGCAGTTCAGGACAGGGGGCCTATAATTCACCCCTCCACTTT	CASSSGQGAYNSPLHF
TRBD2	TRBJ2-1	TRBV4-2	16	NA	TGTGCCAGCAGCCAAGATTTTCTAGCGGGCCGGAGTGAGCAGTTCTTC	CASSQDFLAGRSEQFF
NA	TRBJ1-2	TRBV4-3	15	once	TGCGCCAGCTACGGGCAGGGTCGAACCAACTATGGCTACACCTTC	CASYGQGRTNYGYTF
TRBD1	TRBJ1-1	TRBV15	15	NA	TGTGCCACCAGCAGAACCCGACAGGGCCTGACTGAAGCTTTCTTT	CATSRTRQGLTEAFF
TRBD1	TRBJ1-2	TRBV5-1	15	once	TGCGCCAGCAGCGGATCAGGACAGGGCAACTATGGCTACACCTTC	CASSGSGQGNYGYTF
NA	TRBJ2-3	TRBV4-2	16	NA	TGTGCCAGCAGCCAAGAGGACGGGAGTGGCGCAGATACGCAGTATTTT	CASSQEDGSGADTQYF
TRBD1	TRBJ2-3	TRBV11-2	17	NA	TGTGCCAGCAGCTTGATCCTTCTGGGACAGGGGGGAGATACGCAGTATTTT	CASSLILLGQGGDTQYF
NA	TRBJ1-5	TRBV24-1	13	NA	TGTGCCACCAGGGGGGGGAGCAATCAGCCCCAGCATTTT	CATRGGSNQPQHF
TRBD2	TRBJ2-3	TRBV7-7	16	once	TGTGCTAGCAGCTTAGGGCGGGGGGGCCGAACAGATACGCAGTATTTT	CASSLGRGGRTDTQYF
NA	TRBJ1-6	TRBV9	13	NA	TGTGCCAGCAATCGCGGCCAGGGTTCACCCCTCCACTTT	CASNRGQGSPLHF